One TCR beta chain is described in this entry. It was RNA transcripts that yielded the amplified TCR beta CDR3 regions. The HTBI set primed first-round TCR CDR3 RT-PCR. TCRdb used MiXCR to reprocess the multiplex PCR reads, holding one entry per CDR3 protein. Found here are some 600,000 distinct CDR3 sequences, about 43% of them singletons; the top ten hold nearly 8.5%. This record comes from a study of T cells in Graves' hyperthyroidism and ophthalmopathy. Trimming left V 3 bases short and J 2 bases short, with 14 bases between. The CDR3 is 14 residues long. The germline CDR1 and CDR2 sequences are SQVTM and ANQGSEA.

Sequencing was carried out using peripheral blood or thyroid tissue (not recorded which). The clonotype comes from a woman younger than 35 with Graves' hyperthyroidism. This chain connects TRBV29-1 to TRBJ2-7, with D perhaps matching TRBD1 or TRBD2 (7 bases each). CDR3 sequence (DNA): TGCAGCGTTGAGGTGAGCGGGACAGCCTACGAGCAGTACTTC. This encodes CSVEVSGTAYEQYF.